The source of this TCR beta chain is a study of T cells after yellow fever vaccination. Looking at the study overall: SMART-Seq v4 Ultra Low Input prepared libraries from low-cell fractions.

A word on this clonotype: Its antigen is unknown.

Trimming took 0 bases from V and 4 from J, leaving 17 bases between them. The CDR3 has 17 residues. Germline CDR1 and CDR2: SGHRS and YFSETQ. Study results and limitations: The secondary response was weaker, and its peak arrived faster, on day 5 versus 15. Researchers cautioned that FACS-sorted repertoires could harbor abundant clonotypes contaminating from the bulk population.

MiXCR, applied by TCRdb to the 5' RACE reads, yields one record per CDR3 protein. This sample carries 200,000 to 300,000 distinct CDR3 sequences, 10% to 15% of them seen once, and the ten largest clones take 0.5% to 0.6%. The receptor comes from a man in his thirties or forties who received the YFV17D yellow fever vaccine. The sample was CD4+ T cells sorted from PBMCs, taken 45 days after the yellow fever booster vaccination. This chain links TRBV5-1 with TRBJ2-1; a possible D gene is TRBD2 (5 bases). CDR3 sequence reads: CASSLDLSGRGYNEQFF. CDR3 in DNA: TGCGCCAGCAGCTTGGATCTATCGGGAAGAGGATACAATGAGCAGTTCTTC.